These 22 T cell receptor beta chains originate from one sample sequenced in a study of T cells after yellow fever vaccination. TCRdb reprocessed the 5' RACE reads with MiXCR, giving one entry per CDR3 protein. The sample carries 250,000 to 400,000 distinct CDR3 sequences, around 4.3% recorded once. This specimen was PBMCs, taken 15 days after the yellow fever booster vaccination. Source of these receptors: a man younger than 35 who received the YFV17D yellow fever vaccine.

The sample holds a few counts of this clonotype. J is TRBJ2-3 and V is TRBV6-2 or TRBV6-3, with TRBD2 identical over 8 bases. This CDR3 has 16 residues. Trimming cost V 6 bases and J 2 bases; bases outside gene matches: 10. Germline values: CDR1 MNHEY, CDR2 SVGEGT. DNA of the CDR3: TGTGCCAGCAGCGAAGCCCGGGGGGGCTACACAGATACGCAGTATTTT. It yields the protein CASSEARGGYTDTQYF.

Ten or more counts support this clonotype. For the CDR3, the DNA is TGTGCCAGCAGCCCACAGAGAAAGGACGAGCAGTACTTC. It encodes CASSPQRKDEQYF. This chain uses TRBV6-6 with TRBJ2-7, with unresolved D. The CDR3 is made up of 13 amino acids. The germline V and J ends were trimmed by 6 bases and 5 bases, with 14 bases remaining between them. CDR1 and CDR2 from the germline V gene are MNHNY and SVGAGI (reference sequence).

This clonotype was seen repeatedly, ten times or more. V is TRBV7-3 and J is TRBJ2-3; 8 bases fit TRBD2. Germline V gene data show CDR1 as SGHTA and CDR2 as FQGTGA. The CDR3 spans 14 residues. V lost 5 bases and J lost 6; bases outside the gene matches: 7. DNA of the CDR3: TGTGCCAGCAGCCTCGGGGGGGCTGAGGATACGCAGTATTTT. Translating gives CASSLGGAEDTQYF. Full variable domain (remainder filled in from reference TRBV7-3 and TRBJ2-3): GAGVSQTPSNKVTEKGKYVELRCDPISGHTALYWYRQSLGQGPEFLIYFQGTGAADDSGLPNDRFFAVRPEGSVSTLKIQRTERGDSAVYLCASSLGGAEDTQYFGPGTRLTVL.

This clonotype was observed a handful of times. The chain links TRBV5-1 to TRBJ2-3; 12 bases align to TRBD2. This CDR3 region has 18 residues. CDR1 and CDR2 from the germline V gene are SGHRS and YFSETQ. Trimming at V came to 1 base and at J to 3 bases, leaving 9 bases not matched to a gene. The CDR3 loop is CASSLLPSGGAQTDTQYF. The CDR3 DNA follows: TGCGCCAGCAGCTTGTTGCCTAGCGGGGGGGCCCAAACAGATACGCAGTATTTT.

This clonotype has at least ten counts. The chain has TRBV12-5 and TRBJ2-3, with D possibly matching TRBD2 (6 bases). V lost 5 bases, J lost 8 bases, and 20 bases lay in between. Germline V gives CDR1 LGHNT, CDR2 FRNRAP. This CDR3 region has 15 residues. CDR3 nucleotides: TGTGCTAGTGGTCCCGGGACTGCCAACCTCGGTACGCAGTATTTT. Translation: CASGPGTANLGTQYF.

The gene calls are TRBV23-1 and TRBJ2-1; TRBD2 matches 13 bases. TRBV23-1 is given ORF status, its function remaining uncertain. This CDR3 spans 14 amino acids. The ends lost 7 bases at V and 10 bases at J; junction bases unmatched: 7. CDR3 DNA: TGCGCCAGCACTCGGACTAGCGGGGGTGGGGAGCAGTTCTTC. It specifies CASTRTSGGGEQFF.

This clonotype was recorded a few times. The chain combines TRBV28 with TRBJ2-7; 10 bases match TRBD1. The CDR3 totals 15 residues. Germline lookup yields CDR1 MDHEN and CDR2 SYDVKM. V was clipped by 5 bases and J by 7 bases; unmatched bases: 11. CDR3 loop: CASSPGTGVQREQYV. In nucleotides, the CDR3 is TGTGCCAGCAGTCCTGGGACAGGGGTACAAAGAGAGCAGTACGTC.

The V gene is TRBV6-6, the J gene TRBJ1-5; no reliable D call. Trimming took 7 bases from V and 4 from J, leaving 17 bases between them. CDR3 size: 15 residues. From germline, CDR1 is MNHNY and CDR2 SVGAGI (reference sequence). Here the CDR3 DNA reads TGTGCCAGCATTTGGACGGCGGAGGGTAATCAGCCCCAGCATTTT. It is translated as CASIWTAEGNQPQHF.

This clonotype showed up many times. This chain links TRBV5-4 with TRBJ1-1; no reliable D call. Germline loops: CDR1 SGHNT, CDR2 YYREEE (reference sequence). V shed 0 bases and J shed 1 base, with 7 bases lying between them. This CDR3 is 14 amino acids long. CDR3 nucleotides: TGTGCCAGCAGCTTGGGGGGAGGGAACACTGAAGCTTTCTTT. Its protein is CASSLGGGNTEAFF. Full variable domain (remainder filled in from reference TRBV5-4 and TRBJ1-1): ETGVTQSPTHLIKTRGQQVTLRCSSQSGHNTVSWYQQALGQGPQFIFQYYREEENGRGNFPPRFSGLQFPNYSSELNVNALELDDSALYLCASSLGGGNTEAFFGQGTRLTVV.

The rearrangement joins TRBV11-2 to TRBJ2-3, with 11 bases aligning to TRBD2. Germline assignment: CDR1 SGHAT and CDR2 FQNNGV. The CDR3 loop spans 18 amino acids. J lost 0 bases, V lost 2 bases, and 7 bases had no gene match. CDR3 residues: CASSLLLIAGGSTDTQYF. DNA for the CDR3: TGTGCCAGCAGCTTACTCCTTATAGCGGGGGGGAGCACAGATACGCAGTATTTT.

This clonotype was detected ten times or more. V and J are TRBV6-6 and TRBJ2-3, with TRBD1 as a possible D gene (5 bases). CDR3 length equals 15 residues. Germline CDR1 is MNHNY and CDR2 is SVGAGI (reference sequence). V was trimmed by 7 bases and J by 4 bases, leaving 18 bases between them. CDR3 sequence (DNA): TGTGCCAGCACCCTGGGTGTGGGGCCTCCAGATACGCAGTATTTT. Translated: CASTLGVGPPDTQYF.

This clonotype showed up many times. The gene calls are TRBV4-2 and TRBJ1-1; 7 nucleotides match TRBD1. This CDR3 region has 17 residues. In germline, CDR1 is LGHNA, CDR2 YNFKEQ. V lost 2 bases and J lost 12; bases outside the gene matches: 21. CDR3 sequence reads: CASSQILGPRGSEVTFF. CDR3 sequence (DNA): TGTGCCAGCAGCCAAATCCTGGGACCCAGGGGGTCGGAGGTAACTTTCTTT.

The sample holds a few counts of this clonotype. The genes are TRBV4-1 and TRBJ1-5; D is possibly TRBD1 (5 bases). The ends were cut back, 3 bases at V and 9 bases at J, with 15 bases in the middle. The V gene's germline CDR1 is MGHRA and CDR2 YSYEKL. The CDR3 runs to 14 residues. This CDR3 reads CASSQTAGQGPQHF. The CDR3 nucleotides are TGCGCCAGCAGCCAGACTGCAGGGCAGGGGCCCCAGCATTTT.

This clonotype was counted at least ten times. This sequence joins TRBV4-2 and TRBJ1-1; weak D call: TRBD1 (5 bases). Trimming stripped 3 bases from V and 5 bases from J, with 10 bases between. The CDR3 is made up of 13 amino acids. CDR1 is LGHNA and CDR2 is YNFKEQ in the germline V gene. Here the CDR3 DNA reads TGTGCCAGCAGCCAGGGGCTGAGAACTGAAGCTTTCTTT. Translating it yields CASSQGLRTEAFF.

This clonotype has a count of ten or more. CDR3 region: CASSQEQETQYF. In DNA form, the CDR3 reads TGTGCCAGCAGCCAGGAACAAGAGACCCAGTACTTC. The chain is built from TRBV16 and TRBJ2-5; D is unclear. Trimming removed 3 bases from V and 2 bases from J, with 4 bases in between. CDR3 length: 12 residues. Germline V gene data show CDR1 as KGHSY and CDR2 as FQNENV. The whole variable domain, filled in from reference TRBV16 and TRBJ2-5, reads GEEVAQTPKHLVRGEGQKAKLYCAPIKGHSYVFWYQQVLKNEFKFLISFQNENVFDETGMPKERFSAKCLPNSPCSLEIQATKLEDSAVYFCASSQEQETQYFGPGTRLLVL.

V gene TRBV4-3 combines with J gene TRBJ2-3; D may correspond to TRBD1 or TRBD2 (6 bases each). The CDR3 has 17 amino acids. Per the germline V gene, CDR1 is LGHNA and CDR2 is YSLEER. V was clipped by 4 bases and J by 2 bases, with 19 bases between them. The CDR3 protein is CASSPWGGGGPTDTQYF. CDR3 bases: TGCGCCAGCAGCCCCTGGGGTGGAGGGGGGCCCACAGATACGCAGTATTTT.

The gene calls are TRBV12-3 or TRBV12-4 and TRBJ2-1; D gene ambiguous. The CDR3 spans 11 residues. The V gene lost 2 bases and the J gene lost 10 bases, with 6 bases spanning the gap. CDR3 protein: CASSLMGEQFF. The CDR3 DNA reads as TGTGCCAGCAGTTTAATGGGCGAGCAGTTCTTC.

This clonotype was observed at least ten times. This chain uses TRBV30 with TRBJ2-7; D possibly corresponds to TRBD2 (6 bases). This CDR3 region has 14 residues. Looked up from germline, CDR1 is GTSNPN and CDR2 is SVGIG (reference sequence). V lost 7 bases to trimming and J lost 4 bases, with 20 bases between them. CDR3 bases: TGTGCCTCCCGTCGGTCTAGCGAATATTACGAGCAGTACTTC. It translates to CASRRSSEYYEQYF.

V usage is TRBV7-6 and J usage is TRBJ2-7, with 8 bases identical to TRBD2. Germline V gene data show CDR1 as SGHVS and CDR2 as FNYEAQ. The CDR3 has 14 amino acids. V shed 4 bases and J 4 bases; nucleotides not matched to a gene: 6. CDR3 residues: CASSSGGRQYEQYV. As DNA, the CDR3 is TGTGCCAGCAGCTCGGGGGGGCGTCAGTACGAGCAGTACGTC.

The rearrangement joins TRBV4-1 to TRBJ1-2, with 7 bases matching TRBD1. Germline CDR1 MGHRA, CDR2 YSYEKL. The CDR3 totals 15 residues. V lost 1 base and J lost 4; bases outside the gene matches: 6. CDR3 region: CASSQGQGFGYGYTF. The CDR3 DNA sequence: TGCGCCAGCAGCCAAGGACAGGGTTTCGGCTATGGCTACACCTTC.

Only a few counts were recorded for this clonotype. The genes are TRBV20-1 and TRBJ2-5; TRBD2 matches at 8 bases. The CDR3 covers 15 residues. Germline CDR1 is DFQATT and CDR2 is SNEGSKA (reference sequence). V lost 0 bases to trimming and J lost 7 bases; unmatched junction nucleotides: 10. CDR3 residues: CSARDGGTSSRTQYF. CDR3 coding DNA: TGCAGTGCTAGAGATGGGGGGACTAGTTCACGGACCCAGTACTTC.

This clonotype was counted ten times or more. The chain employs TRBV7-6 and TRBJ1-1; D gene unclear. The germline V and J ends were trimmed by 5 bases and 0 bases, with 16 bases remaining between them. The CDR3 length is 16 residues. Germline assignment: CDR1 SGHVS and CDR2 FNYEAQ. The CDR3 here is CASSGQPLSLNTEAFF. Written as DNA, the CDR3 is TGTGCCAGCAGCGGCCAGCCATTGTCTTTGAACACTGAAGCTTTCTTT.